This T cell receptor beta chain was retrieved from a study of control samples from healthy donors and cancer patients. CDR1 and CDR2 (germline): SGHDN, FVKESK. The CDR3 runs 14 residues. With 4 bases removed from V and 13 bases from J, the gap between germline ends came to 22 bases. TCRdb's copy holds only in-frame clones and misses some; the assay was immunoSEQ multiplex PCR. The sample gives 150,000 or so clones, roughly 93% of which show up once; almost 6% is in the top ten. The material sequenced was blood. The sequence came from a man aged 18 to 29 in good health. The chain is built from TRBV14 and TRBJ1-2; weak D call: TRBD1 (5 bases). CDR3: CASSPELTTVQGTF. The CDR3 DNA follows: TGTGCCAGCAGCCCGGAACTGACGACAGTCCAAGGCACCTTC.